This T cell receptor (beta chain) is from a study of low-dose radiotherapy and immunotherapy resistance in tumors (dated by TCRdb to the early 2020s). Regarding the research as a whole: Patients in Cohort 1 were given 0.5 Gy per fraction every 2 weeks, and the prescribed total PTV dose was 6.5 Gy. Starting on cycle 1 day 1, patients took 300 mg of aspirin by mouth once a day for four cycles. Nivolumab was administered intravenously as a 240 mg flat dose every two weeks, and ipilimumab was administered intravenously at 1 mg/kg every six weeks. Patients in Cohort 2 were given 1 Gy per fraction every two weeks, for a total of 13 Gy across 26 weeks. Randomization of trial participants into treatment groups was not performed. Cyclophosphamide 200 mg/m2 was given intravenously every two weeks, one day before each radiation and immunotherapy administration. Eight patients were included in the translational analysis, namely three from the first dose cohort plus the first five from the second dose cohort.

The CDR3 runs 12 residues from the cysteine to the phenylalanine. The only DNA kept is the CDR3, 36 bases in frame from the first base. CDR1 and CDR2 are read off the germline V gene (reference sequence) as SEHNR and FQNEAQ. V is clipped by 5 bases and J by 5 bases, and the sequence between their germline boundaries is 10 bases long. Sequencing used an Illumina HiSeq 2500. Superscript III and a set of TRAV- and TRBV-specific primers were used to synthesize first-strand cDNA, so that both TCRalpha and TCRbeta chains were covered. A roughly 19-cycle PCR with Phusion amplified the TCRs, pairing a constant-region primer with the adapter that was attached to the V primers. Amplification of the isolated mRNA was done with the MessageAmp II aRNA Amplification Kit, which involved a 16-hour in vitro transcription at 37 degrees C. The Dynabeads mRNA DIRECT Purification Kit was used to isolate mRNA for TCR sequencing. Indexed Illumina adapters were added in a second Phusion PCR of about 26 cycles, and the PCR products were purified with AMPure XP beads. The study's processing was this. Custom Perl scripts pooled TCR sequences encoding the same protein, removed out-of-frame sequences and computed each clonotype's abundance. The analysis excluded TCR sequences that were supported by just one read. Shannon entropy, Gini index, clonality, richness, and the frequency of TCRs shared between repertoires were included as repertoire metrics. In-frame beta chains were kept once TCRdb had trimmed the public reads at Q25 with fastp and called clones with MiXCR. Under each unique CDR3 protein, matching rows form one entry showing the most common genes and DNA. None of the V and J calls come from the authors' own analysis; TCRdb made them. The sample includes about 60,000 distinct CDR3 sequences, with roughly a quarter observed a single time. The ten largest clones represent around 6% of the sample.

In its sample, this clonotype was seen many times. Its antigen remains unidentified. Per-base quality was not reported, and no clone a single base away is much larger than it. In light of the paper, this sample's time point label describes: before trial treatment. Donors were enrolled in RACIN, a single-arm phase I dose-escalation trial in which nivolumab, ipilimumab, aspirin, low-dose cyclophosphamide and low-dose radiotherapy were combined. Patients with advanced, TIL-negative solid tumors were considered eligible. Sequencing used PBMCs, obtained before treatment. This receptor was obtained from a male donor with prostate cancer. The V and J segments used are TRBV7-9 and TRBJ2-7; a tentative D call is TRBD2 (6 bases match). The nucleotides are TGTGCCAGCAGCCCTGTAGCGGACGAGCAGTACTTC. Its translation reads: CASSPVADEQYF.